This is a list of T cell receptor beta chains from one sample in a study of cytomegalovirus exposure and HLA in healthy donors. Clones were sequenced by immunoSEQ multiplex PCR, and TCRdb holds only the in-frame ones, with some missing. The sample lists over 95,000 clones; 70% to 80% were seen once. The specimen sequenced was PBMCs. The origin of the receptors is a woman between 40 and 50 years old in good health and CMV-seropositive. Each CDR3 is given with its conserved first and last residue. Each record gives: J gene, clone size, V gene, CDR3 protein. For some rows the clone size is stated as once, few or many, or as a class when expanded; others skip it.

TRBJ2-3 - TRBV10-3 CAISDLQGVVTDTQYF
TRBJ1-2 - TRBV20-1 CSARTGYGYTF
TRBJ1-5 - TRBV2 CASSPDRGKGQPQHF
TRBJ1-3 - TRBV6-5 CASSYSKGAGGNTIYF
TRBJ2-3 - TRBV4-2 CASSQDGTSGDHSTDTQYF
TRBJ2-7 - TRBV5-1 CASSFQGDEQYF
TRBJ1-6 few TRBV2 CASSATGQGFNSPLHF
TRBJ1-5 - TRBV6-1 CASTWDREDQPQHF
TRBJ2-5 - TRBV5-1 CASSPGVMWGEYQETQYF
TRBJ1-3 few TRBV9 CASGQDYSGNTIYF
TRBJ2-2 - TRBV10-1 CASRARRENTGELFF
TRBJ2-2 few TRBV19 CASSRASGPVKHGELFF
TRBJ2-7 - TRBV5-1 CASTTGWLAEGHEQYF
TRBJ2-5 - TRBV7-8 CASSPSIPSGSRETQYF
TRBJ1-1 - TRBV11-3 CASSLANRGNTEAFF
TRBJ1-2 - TRBV7-3 CASSPRGGVRGYTF
TRBJ2-7 once TRBV7-2 CASSLSRASYEQYF
TRBJ1-3 - TRBV29-1 CSVEKGATGNTIYF
TRBJ1-1 - TRBV6-5 CASVPRGTKRRSAFF
TRBJ2-7 - TRBV5-1 CASSYRSTDQSTYEQYF
TRBJ2-7 - TRBV5-1 CASSQPGQGFYEQYF
TRBJ2-3 - TRBV11-2 CASSLDRPGGLTDTQYF
TRBJ1-1 - TRBV10-3 CAISGGGALNTEAFF
TRBJ1-1 - TRBV4-2 CASSFSRAEAFF
TRBJ1-1 - TRBV30 CAWSSDIENTEAFF
TRBJ2-3 - TRBV5-4 CASSSSGGAGDTQYF
TRBJ1-2 - TRBV7-8 CASSRGTGEGYTF
- once TRBV28 CASSTSSGPAYEQYF